This TCR beta chain was sequenced in a study of regulatory T cells in long-lasting Graves disease. This clonotype was counted ten times or more. Regarding time point: newly diagnosed GD, antithyroid drugs for less than 3 months. TCR sequences were obtained from RNA taken from PBMCs. Building of the TCR beta libraries involved iRepertoire HTBI primers and Arm-PCR of CDR3 regions. MiXCR, run by TCRdb on the multiplex PCR reads, gives a single entry per CDR3 protein. The sample has 250,000 to 400,000 distinct CDR3 sequences, 15% to 20% seen once. CDR1 and CDR2 from the germline V gene are KGHSH and LQKENI. J was trimmed by 4 bases and V by 3 bases; bases with no gene match: 12. The CDR3 consists of 17 residues.

The chain is built from TRBV18 and TRBJ2-7, with TRBD2 matching 10 bases. The sequencing here drew on peripheral blood mononuclear cells (PBMCs), taken at new diagnosis, from a patient treated with antithyroid drugs. This TCR was recovered from a female donor with Graves disease. The CDR3 protein is CASSPLGELAGTYEQYF. In DNA form, the CDR3 reads TGTGCCAGCTCACCTCTTGGGGAACTAGCGGGAACTTACGAGCAGTACTTC.